A selection of T cell receptor beta chains follows, all from one sample in a study of patients and donors after allogeneic stem cell transplantation. TCRdb independently ran MiXCR on the RT-PCR reads; one entry per CDR3 protein. There are 200,000 to 250,000 distinct CDR3 sequences in the sample; around 14% occur only once, and 11% lies in the top ten. Sequenced sample: blood, either unsorted or a sorted T cell fraction (not recorded which). Receptors originate from a human donor who was either an allogeneic HSCT recipient or a stem cell or donor lymphocyte infusion donor (not recorded which). It is not recorded whose cells these are; they may come from a transplant donor. Each CDR3 is given with its conserved first and last residue.

V gene	J gene	CDR3 length	CDR3 protein
TRBV20-1	TRBJ2-7	14	CSARDFGTGLEQYF
TRBV4-3	TRBJ2-7	16	CASSQGLGQGTYEQYF
TRBV6-5	TRBJ2-3	16	CASSLSRAAGPDTQYF
TRBV5-1	TRBJ2-7	14	CASSLATGINEQYF
TRBV7-2	TRBJ2-7	15	CASSPRSGGNYEQYF
TRBV7-2	TRBJ2-7	14	CASSVRQGAGEQYF
TRBV5-4	TRBJ1-1	15	CASTISSNLNTEAFF
TRBV6-1	TRBJ1-2	14	CASSDGQPRYGYTF
TRBV11-3	TRBJ2-3	16	CASSFSGASSTDTQYF
TRBV5-1	TRBJ1-1	15	CASSMGIGARTEAFF
TRBV12-3/TRBV12-4	TRBJ1-5	14	CASSFGTGDQPQHF
TRBV9	TRBJ1-2	16	CASSPYPSDRGHGYTF
TRBV21-1	TRBJ2-5	14	CASSKAEGRETQYF
TRBV20-1	TRBJ2-5	17	CSATPPEGGRVEETQYF
TRBV14	TRBJ2-7	18	CASSQGVGAGGISYEQYF